This TCR beta chain was recorded in a study of naive and memory T cell subsets. This CDR3 spans 16 amino acids. The V end was cut by 5 bases, the J end by 5 bases, with 16 bases between. Amplification of ligated cDNA took four PCR rounds with SP2 and nested alpha and beta constant primers. One entry per CDR3 protein, called by TCRdb with MiXCR from the 5' RACE reads. The sample yields about 48,000 distinct CDR3 sequences, 4% to 5% seen once. This clonotype was picked up many times. An oligonucleotide containing a UMI was ligated to the 3' end of TCR cDNA. This chain joins TRBV12-3 or TRBV12-4 and TRBJ1-6; no clear D. This TCR came from a female donor in good health. The CDR3: CASSPQRTTHNSPLHF. The CDR3 nucleotides read TGTGCCAGCAGTCCCCAGCGAACGACTCATAATTCACCCCTCCACTTT.